The sequence of this T cell receptor (beta chain) was determined in a study of T cell responses to AZD1222 COVID-19 vaccine. The junction had 15 bases not matched to a gene; V was cut back by 3 bases and J by 5 bases. Germline values: CDR1 KGHSH, CDR2 LQKENI. The CDR3 runs 18 residues. Sequencing used immunoSEQ multiplex PCR; TCRdb keeps in-frame clones, though not all of them. The sample gives 80,000 to 90,000 clones, more than 90% of which show up once; around 3% is in the top ten. This TCR derives from an adult in good health. This material consisted of peripheral blood, taken on day 0 of AZD1222 vaccination. This chain uses TRBV18 with TRBJ1-5; the match to TRBD1 covers 8 bases. CDR3 sequence: CASSPSATGAERYQPQHF. Here the CDR3 DNA reads TGTGCCAGCTCACCTTCCGCGACAGGGGCGGAGAGGTATCAGCCCCAGCATTTT.